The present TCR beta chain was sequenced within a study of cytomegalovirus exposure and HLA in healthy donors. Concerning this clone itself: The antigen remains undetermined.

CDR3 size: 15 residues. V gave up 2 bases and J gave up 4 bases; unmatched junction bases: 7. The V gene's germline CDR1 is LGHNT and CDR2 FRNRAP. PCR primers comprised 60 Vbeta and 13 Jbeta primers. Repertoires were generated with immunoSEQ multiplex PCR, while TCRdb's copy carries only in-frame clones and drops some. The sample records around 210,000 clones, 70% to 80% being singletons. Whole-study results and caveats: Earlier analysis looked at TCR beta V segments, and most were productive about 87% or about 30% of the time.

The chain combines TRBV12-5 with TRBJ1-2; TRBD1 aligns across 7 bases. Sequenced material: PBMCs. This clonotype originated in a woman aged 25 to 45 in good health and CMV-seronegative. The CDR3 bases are TGTGCTAGTGGTTTGACCCGGGGGACAGCCTATGGCTACACCTTC. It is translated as CASGLTRGTAYGYTF.